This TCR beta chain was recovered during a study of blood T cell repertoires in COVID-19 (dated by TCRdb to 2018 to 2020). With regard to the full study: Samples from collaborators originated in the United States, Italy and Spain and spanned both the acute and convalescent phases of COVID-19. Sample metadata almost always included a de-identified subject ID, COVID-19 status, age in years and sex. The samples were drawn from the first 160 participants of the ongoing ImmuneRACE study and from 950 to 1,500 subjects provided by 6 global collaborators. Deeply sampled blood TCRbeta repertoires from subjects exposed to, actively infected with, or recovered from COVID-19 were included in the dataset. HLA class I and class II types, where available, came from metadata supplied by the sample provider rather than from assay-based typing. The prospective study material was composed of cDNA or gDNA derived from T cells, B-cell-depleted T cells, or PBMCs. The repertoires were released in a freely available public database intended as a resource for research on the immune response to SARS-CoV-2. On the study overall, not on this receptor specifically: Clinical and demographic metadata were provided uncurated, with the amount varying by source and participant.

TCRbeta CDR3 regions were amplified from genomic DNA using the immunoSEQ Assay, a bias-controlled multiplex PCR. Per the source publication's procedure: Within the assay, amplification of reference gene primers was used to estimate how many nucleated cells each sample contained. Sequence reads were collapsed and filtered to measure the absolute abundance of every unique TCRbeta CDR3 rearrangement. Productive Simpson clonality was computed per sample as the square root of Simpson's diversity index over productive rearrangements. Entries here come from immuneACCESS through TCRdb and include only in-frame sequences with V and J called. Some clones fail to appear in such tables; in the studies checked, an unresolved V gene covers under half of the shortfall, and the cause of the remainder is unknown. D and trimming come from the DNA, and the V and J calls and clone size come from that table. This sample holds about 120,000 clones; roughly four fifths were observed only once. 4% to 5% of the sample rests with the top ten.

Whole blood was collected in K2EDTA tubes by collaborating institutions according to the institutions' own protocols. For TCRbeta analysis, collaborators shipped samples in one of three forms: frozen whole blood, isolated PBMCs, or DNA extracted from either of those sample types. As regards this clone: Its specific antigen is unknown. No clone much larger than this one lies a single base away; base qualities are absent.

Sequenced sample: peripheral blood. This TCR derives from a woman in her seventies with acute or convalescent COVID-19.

The DNA is TGCGCCAGCAGCTATGGTTGGACAGCGAACACCGGGGAGCTGTTTTTT. Its amino acids are CASSYGWTANTGELFF. The sequence joins TRBV5-1 to TRBJ2-2; matching of 6 bases hints at TRBD1 as the D gene. Spanning cysteine to phenylalanine, the CDR3 consists of 16 amino acids. Of all the DNA, just the CDR3 is kept, 48 bases in frame from base 1. The junction carries 12 bases between V and J, which are trimmed by 3 bases and 0 bases respectively. From the germline V gene, CDR1 is SGHRS and CDR2 is YFSETQ.